This TCR beta chain came from a study of cytomegalovirus exposure and HLA in healthy donors (dated by TCRdb to the late 2010s). For the study in its entirety: An earlier analysis of some 550 of the donors reported 250 to 300 Gb of sequence data and around 110 million unique TCR beta sequences from roughly 200 million T cells. Roughly 300 gigabases of sequencing data and 70 million to 85 million unique TCR sequences were included in an early release covering around 650 HLA-typed donors. Of the approximately 400 genotyped donors, over 65% fell in the genetic ancestry cluster associated with self-reported Caucasian donors. The study aimed to test whether signatures of past pathogen exposure could be identified by cataloging public T cell receptors. Using immunosequencing, the study profiled T cell repertoires from 640 or so subjects and related those repertoires to cytomegalovirus serostatus. Besides the first cohort of about 730 subjects, a separate validation cohort made up of over 95 different subjects was used. High-throughput TCR immunosequencing, statistical association of individual TCRs with disease status, and machine learning were combined to predict cytomegalovirus infection status. A later analysis re-analyzed previously published TCR beta repertoires from 600 to 850 donors and added high-resolution HLA genotyping to study TCR occurrence patterns. Rather than using new phenotypic data, the later analysis identified candidate immune exposures from TCR beta sequences and from how often those sequences occurred across donors. An earlier analysis of several hundred of the donors applied high-throughput TCR beta sequencing to assess whether each TCR beta V gene segment acted as functional or pseudogenic. Donor age, sex, ethnicity and CMV serostatus were compiled together with the repertoire data. A later genetic analysis used genome-wide SNP genotypes for about 65% of the 666 donors, treating that subset as a discovery cohort. Every discovery cohort repertoire had been produced on one sequencing platform. Both class I and class II loci were covered by HLA typing, at four-digit resolution. The number of donors typed differed by locus, with roughly 620-630 for A, B, C, DRB1 and DQB1, more than 500 for DQA1, under 610 for DPA1, and some 440 for DPB1. Because of strong linkage in the cohort, roughly five DR-DQ haplotypes were treated as single units for association and clustering. On average, around 240,000 unique TCR beta nucleotide sequences were sequenced per donor among 398 genotyped donors of the cohort, with roughly 20% of those sequences being non-productive. What the research found in general, with its limitations: The earlier analysis of 587 of the donors excluded 15 to 20 rarely observed V segments, including chromosome 9 orphons, because counts were too low. A total of about 150 TCR beta chains were listed by the study as associated with cytomegalovirus. Because HLA typing was missing for some donors at each locus, association tests included only the typed subset. CMV serostatus was the only immune exposure information available for the cohort. In vitro tests confirmed that a few of the cytomegalovirus-associated TCR beta chains recognize cytomegalovirus antigens. In an earlier analysis of more than 450 of the donors, most TCR beta V segments were observed in productive rearrangements about 87% or about 30% of the time, broadly matching IMGT annotations. In a later analysis, several top co-occurrence clusters were reported to appear linked to parvovirus B19, influenza, CMV and Epstein-Barr virus. Linkage disequilibrium might explain the correlated functional status among segregating V segments, but an unknown experimental factor could not be excluded. According to a later genetic analysis, donors in an Asian-associated ancestry cluster had fewer N-insertions in productive TCRs than the approximately 650-donor mean. Some IMGT-functional V segments, including TRBV6-2 and TRBV6-3, could not be told apart with the 87-base-pair reads, so those segments were excluded. According to a later analysis, most CMV-associated TCR beta chains appeared to be HLA-restricted, and the HLA associations seemed to be driven largely by CMV exposure. An association between a missense DCLRE1C variant and V-gene and J-gene trimming of TCR beta chains was found in a later genetic analysis and replicated in an independent cohort. Strong co-occurrence of HLA alleles, especially DR and DQ, made assigning TCR associations to individual alleles difficult. In a later analysis, HLA-associated TCR beta chains showed more clonal expansion and lower generation probabilities than non-associated chains that were equally common. Only TCR beta chains were sequenced in this cohort, and the absence of alpha or paired-chain data limited detectable features. At a false discovery rate of 0.05, a later analysis linked around 17,000 TCR beta sequences to specific HLA alleles. Most TCR sequences were observed very rarely across donors, whereas some public TCRs were present in many individuals. The presence/absence analyses assumed that sequencing depth was roughly uniform across donors, and that assumption may not be true. A cluster of highly shared sequence variants was judged likely to be a technical artifact of the sequencing pipeline. Cytomegalovirus status was reported to be diagnosed by the classifier with high specificity and sensitivity in both the original and validation cohorts. A further reported finding was that TCR beta sequences accurately predicted the HLA-A and HLA-B alleles for most subjects in the first cohort. The authors suggested that the approach could potentially be extended to other disease states and immunological phenotypes. In a later analysis, the rate of TCR association differed among HLA loci, with DRB1 alleles having the most associated TCRs and HLA-C alleles having the fewest.

In total, about 650 healthy bone marrow donors made up the cohort. At the time of sampling, every cohort member was nominally healthy, though immune exposures that went unrecorded were likely present. The donor tested CMV seronegative, placing the donor among the 300 to 450 seronegative members of the cohort. A peripheral blood sample was collected from each donor, and TCR beta sequencing was performed on peripheral blood mononuclear cells. Genomic DNA extraction from the blood cell samples was performed with the Qiagen DNeasy Blood Extraction Kit. V is cut back by 6 bases and J by 8 bases, with 5 bases in the junction unmatched. Based on the germline V gene (reference sequence), the CDR1 and CDR2 sequences are MNHEY and SMNVEV. Measured from the cysteine to the phenylalanine, the CDR3 is 14 residues long. CDR3 DNA only is kept here, 42 bases in frame from base 1. In regard to this clone: The antigen it binds to is not known. The record has no base qualities; no much larger clone is one base away.

The receptor library was made with the immunoSEQ multiplex PCR assay. The multiplex PCR relied on a mix of 60 forward primers for TCR Vbeta segments and 13 reverse primers for TCR Jbeta segments. The CDR3 region of rearranged TCR beta genes was amplified from genomic DNA with a multiplex PCR assay. The Illumina HiSeq System was used to sequence the amplified TCR beta libraries as 87-base-pair reads. Per the source publication's procedure: In a later analysis, 80 million or so unique TCR beta chains were counted across the 500 to 700 repertoires, and roughly 11 million of these chains were shared by at least two donors. Raw reads were error-corrected and collapsed into unique sequences with a nearest-neighbor algorithm that merged closely related sequences to remove PCR and sequencing errors. V, D and J gene segments were assigned by aligning CDR3 sequences to IMGT reference sequences. Each retained sequence needed at least a six-nucleotide match to both a V gene segment and a J gene segment. A rearrangement counted as productive if the CDR3 had no stop codons and remained in frame with V and J, and every other rearrangement counted as non-productive. Following IMGT convention, CDR3 was defined as the stretch from the second conserved V-encoded cysteine up to the conserved J-encoded phenylalanine. The earlier analysis of some 580 of the donors excluded any sequence lacking an unambiguous match to a single V gene segment. In an earlier analysis of roughly 500 of the donors, V segments were called functional above 56.7% productive rearrangements and were called segregating when the between-donor standard deviation exceeded 5%. A statistical classification framework was developed to diagnose cytomegalovirus status using the catalog of TCR beta chain sequences. In a later analysis, V and J genes were assigned by comparing TCR nucleotide sequences against IMGT/GENE-DB human TR gene sequences. In a later analysis, CDR3 sequences and most-parsimonious VDJ recombination scenarios were assigned using the TCRdist pipeline. In a later analysis, each TCR beta chain was defined by its CDR3 amino acid sequence together with its V-gene family, and reads without a unique V-gene family were excluded. To address suspected cross-contamination and a sequencing artifact, a later analysis removed 450 to 700 highly shared, low-generation-probability nucleotide sequences. For each public chain, a later analysis derived a clonal expansion index from normalized ranks of inferred template counts within each repertoire. In a later analysis, generation probabilities were computed using a VDJ recombination model fitted to out-of-frame rearrangements, and the results were checked against IGoR. Hypergeometric tests were used in a later analysis to score TCR-TCR, TCR-HLA and TCR-CMV co-occurrence, with a repertoire-size bias correction applied to the TCR pairs. False discovery rates were estimated in a later analysis by permuting HLA or CMV assignments 20 times. In a later analysis, co-occurring TCRs were grouped using DBSCAN, and TCRdist sequence similarity was added for clustering within HLA-allele-positive subsets. For co-occurrence clustering, repertoires with fewer than 30,000 or more than 120,000 public chains were excluded, along with five repertoires with anomalous nucleotide sharing. TCRdb took over this immuneACCESS table, retaining in-frame rearrangements with V and J assigned. Such tables are incomplete; in checked studies, under half of the missing clones stem from an unresolved V gene, and the remainder is unexplained. D and trimming come from the DNA, and the V and J calls and clone size come from that table. For this sample the table gives roughly 100,000 clones, of which roughly four fifths were detected only once. Together, the top ten hold over 3% of the sample.

The source material was PBMCs. The V gene is TRBV27 and the J gene is TRBJ1-6, with TRBD1 identical over 9 junction bases. This receptor was identified in a man in his forties in good health and CMV-seronegative. The CDR3 reads CASRYRDRDSPLHF. The base sequence is TGTGCCAGCAGGTACCGGGACAGGGATTCACCCCTCCACTTT.